This TCR beta chain is drawn from a study of T cells in Graves' hyperthyroidism and ophthalmopathy. This CDR3 is built from 18 residues. Germline V gene sequence: CDR1 SEHNR, CDR2 FQNEAQ (reference sequence). Trimming pared 0 bases from V and 2 bases from J, leaving 16 bases between. What was amplified from RNA transcripts were TCR beta CDR3 regions. Using the HTBI primer set, a first-round RT-PCR was run on the TCR CDR3. TCRdb itself ran the multiplex PCR reads through MiXCR, one entry per CDR3 protein. The table shows hundreds of thousands of distinct CDR3 sequences, with around 45% occurring only once. Participants, patients aged 18 to 65, had newly diagnosed hyperthyroidism with a duration under 2 months.

The TCR was taken from a woman aged 18-30 years with Graves' hyperthyroidism. The chain joins TRBV7-9 to TRBJ2-2; D is uncertain. Sequenced sample: peripheral blood or thyroid tissue (not recorded which). As DNA, the CDR3 is TGTGCCAGCAGCTTAGCCCAAATGACGCACCCCAACACCGGGGAGCTGTTTTTT. Amino acid sequence: CASSLAQMTHPNTGELFF.